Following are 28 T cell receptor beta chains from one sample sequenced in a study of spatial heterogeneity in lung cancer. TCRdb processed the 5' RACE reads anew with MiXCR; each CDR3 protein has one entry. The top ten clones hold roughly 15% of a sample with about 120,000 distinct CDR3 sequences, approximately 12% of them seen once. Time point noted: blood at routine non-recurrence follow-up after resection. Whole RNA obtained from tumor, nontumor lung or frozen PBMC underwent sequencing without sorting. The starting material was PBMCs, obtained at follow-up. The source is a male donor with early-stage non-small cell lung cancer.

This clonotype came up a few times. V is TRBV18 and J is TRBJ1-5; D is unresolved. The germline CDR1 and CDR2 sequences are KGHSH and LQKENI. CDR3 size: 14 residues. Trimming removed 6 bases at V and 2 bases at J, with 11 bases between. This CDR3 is CASSEGRGNQPQHF. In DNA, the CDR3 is TGTGCCAGCTCCGAAGGGAGGGGCAATCAGCCCCAGCATTTT. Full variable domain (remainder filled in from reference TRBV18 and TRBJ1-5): NAGVMQNPRHLVRRRGQEARLRCSPMKGHSHVYWYRQLPEEGLKFMVYLQKENIIDESGMPKERFSAEFPKEGPSILRIQQVVRGDSAAYFCASSEGRGNQPQHFGDGTRLSIL.

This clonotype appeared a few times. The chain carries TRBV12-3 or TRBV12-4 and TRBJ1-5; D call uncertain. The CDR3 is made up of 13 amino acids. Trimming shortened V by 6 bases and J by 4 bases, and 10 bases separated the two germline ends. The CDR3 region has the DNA TGTGCCAGCAGCCGCTTCCGGAATCAGCCCCAGCATTTT. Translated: CASSRFRNQPQHF.

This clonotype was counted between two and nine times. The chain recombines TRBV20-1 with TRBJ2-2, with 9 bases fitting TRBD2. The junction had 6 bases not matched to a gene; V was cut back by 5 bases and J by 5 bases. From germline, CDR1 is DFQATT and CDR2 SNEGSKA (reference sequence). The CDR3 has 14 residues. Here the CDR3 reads CSALSGGSTGELFF. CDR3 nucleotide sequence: TGCAGTGCTCTCAGCGGGGGGTCTACCGGGGAGCTGTTTTTT.

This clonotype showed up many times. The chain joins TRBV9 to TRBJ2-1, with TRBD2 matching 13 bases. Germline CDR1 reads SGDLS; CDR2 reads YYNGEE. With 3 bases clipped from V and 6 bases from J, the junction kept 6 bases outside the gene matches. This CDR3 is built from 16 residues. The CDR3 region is CASSAPGLAGINEQFF. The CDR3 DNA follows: TGTGCCAGCAGCGCTCCGGGACTAGCGGGGATCAATGAGCAGTTCTTC. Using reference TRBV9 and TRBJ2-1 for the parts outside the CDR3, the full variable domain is DSGVTQTPKHLITATGQRVTLRCSPRSGDLSVYWYQQSLDQGLQFLIQYYNGEERAKGNILERFSAQQFPDLHSELNLSSLELGDSALYFCASSAPGLAGINEQFFGPGTRLTVL.

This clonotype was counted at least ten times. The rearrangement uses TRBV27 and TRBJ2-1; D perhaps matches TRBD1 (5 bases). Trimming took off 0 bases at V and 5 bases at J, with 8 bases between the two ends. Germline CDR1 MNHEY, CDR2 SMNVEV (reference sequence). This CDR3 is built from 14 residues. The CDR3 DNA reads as TGTGCCAGCAGTTTATCGAGACAGAACAATGAGCAGTTCTTC. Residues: CASSLSRQNNEQFF.

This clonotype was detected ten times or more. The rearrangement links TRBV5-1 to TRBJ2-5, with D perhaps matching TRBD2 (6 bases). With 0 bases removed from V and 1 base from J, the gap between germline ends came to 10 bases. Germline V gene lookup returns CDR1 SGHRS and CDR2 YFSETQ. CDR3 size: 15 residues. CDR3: CASSLGRGSQETQYF. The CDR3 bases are TGCGCCAGCAGCTTGGGACGGGGGAGCCAAGAGACCCAGTACTTC.

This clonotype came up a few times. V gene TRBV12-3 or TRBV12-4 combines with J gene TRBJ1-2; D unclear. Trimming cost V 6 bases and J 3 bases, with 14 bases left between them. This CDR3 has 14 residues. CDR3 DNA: TGTGCCAGCAGCCAAGGTGTGATGGACTATGGCTACACCTTC. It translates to CASSQGVMDYGYTF.

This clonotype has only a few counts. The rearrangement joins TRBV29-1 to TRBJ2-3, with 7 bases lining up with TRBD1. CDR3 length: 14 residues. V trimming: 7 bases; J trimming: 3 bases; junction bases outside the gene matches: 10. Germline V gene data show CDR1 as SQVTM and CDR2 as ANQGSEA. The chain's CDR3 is CSGQGWGITDTQYF. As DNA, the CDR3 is TGCAGCGGACAGGGATGGGGTATAACAGATACGCAGTATTTT.

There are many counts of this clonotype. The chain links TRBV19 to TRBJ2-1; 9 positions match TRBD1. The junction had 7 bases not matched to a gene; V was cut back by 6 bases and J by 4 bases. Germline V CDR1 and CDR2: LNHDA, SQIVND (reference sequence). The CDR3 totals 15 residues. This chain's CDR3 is CASSQDRGPYNEQFF. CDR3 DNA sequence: TGTGCCAGTAGCCAGGACAGGGGCCCTTACAATGAGCAGTTCTTC.

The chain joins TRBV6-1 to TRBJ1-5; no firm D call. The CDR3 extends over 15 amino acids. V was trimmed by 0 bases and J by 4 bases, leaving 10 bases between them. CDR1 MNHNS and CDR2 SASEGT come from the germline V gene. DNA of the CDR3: TGTGCCAGCAGTGAAGCAGCAGGACGGAATCAGCCCCAGCATTTT. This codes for CASSEAAGRNQPQHF.

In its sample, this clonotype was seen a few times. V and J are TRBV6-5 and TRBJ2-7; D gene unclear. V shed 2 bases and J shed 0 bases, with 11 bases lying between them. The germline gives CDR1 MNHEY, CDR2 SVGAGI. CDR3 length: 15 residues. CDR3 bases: TGTGCCAGCAGTTACGACACACGCTTCTCCTACGAGCAGTACTTC. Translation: CASSYDTRFSYEQYF.

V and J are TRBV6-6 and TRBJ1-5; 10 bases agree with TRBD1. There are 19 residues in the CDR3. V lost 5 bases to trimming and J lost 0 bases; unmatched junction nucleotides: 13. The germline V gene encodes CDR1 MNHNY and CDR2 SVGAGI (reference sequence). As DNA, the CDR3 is TGTGCCAGCAGTCCCGGACAGGGGGAGCCCCTATATAGCAATCAGCCCCAGCATTTT. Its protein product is CASSPGQGEPLYSNQPQHF.

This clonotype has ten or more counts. The CDR3 sequence is CASSVDQGTGELFF. The CDR3 DNA sequence: TGTGCCAGCAGCGTAGATCAGGGAACCGGGGAGCTGTTTTTT. J is TRBJ2-2 and V is TRBV9; D perhaps matches TRBD1 (5 bases). With 0 bases removed from V and 5 bases from J, the gap between germline ends came to 8 bases. The CDR3 sequence is 14 residues long. Germline loops: CDR1 SGDLS, CDR2 YYNGEE.

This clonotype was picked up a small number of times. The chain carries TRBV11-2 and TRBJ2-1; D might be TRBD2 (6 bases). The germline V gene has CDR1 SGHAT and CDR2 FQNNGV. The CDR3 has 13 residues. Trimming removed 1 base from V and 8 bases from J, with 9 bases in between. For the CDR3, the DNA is TGTGCCAGCAGCTTAGGAGGGGAGGATGAGCAGTTCTTC. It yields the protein CASSLGGEDEQFF. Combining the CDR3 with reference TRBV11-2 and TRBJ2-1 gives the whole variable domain EAGVAQSPRYKIIEKRQSVAFWCNPISGHATLYWYQQILGQGPKLLIQFQNNGVVDDSQLPKDRFSAERLKGVDSTLKIQPAKLEDSAVYLCASSLGGEDEQFFGPGTRLTVL.

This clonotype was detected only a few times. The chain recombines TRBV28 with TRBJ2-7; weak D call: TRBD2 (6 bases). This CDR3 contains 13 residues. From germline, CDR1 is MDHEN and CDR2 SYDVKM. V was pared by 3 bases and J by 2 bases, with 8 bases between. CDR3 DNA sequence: TGTGCCAGCAGTTTTCCGGGGGCCTACGAGCAGTACTTC. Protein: CASSFPGAYEQYF.

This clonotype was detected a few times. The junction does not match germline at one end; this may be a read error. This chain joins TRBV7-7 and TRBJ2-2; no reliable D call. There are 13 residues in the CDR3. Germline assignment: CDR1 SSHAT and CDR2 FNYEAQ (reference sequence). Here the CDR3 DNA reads TGTGCTAGCAGCTTAGAAGTAGGCGGGGAGCTGTTTTTT. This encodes CASSLEVGGELFF.

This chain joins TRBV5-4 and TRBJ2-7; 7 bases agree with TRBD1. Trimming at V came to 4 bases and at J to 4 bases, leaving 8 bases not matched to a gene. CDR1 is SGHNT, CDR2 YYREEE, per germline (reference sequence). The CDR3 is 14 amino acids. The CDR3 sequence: CASSDRVAPYEQYF. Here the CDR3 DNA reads TGTGCCAGCAGCGACAGGGTTGCCCCGTACGAGCAGTACTTC.

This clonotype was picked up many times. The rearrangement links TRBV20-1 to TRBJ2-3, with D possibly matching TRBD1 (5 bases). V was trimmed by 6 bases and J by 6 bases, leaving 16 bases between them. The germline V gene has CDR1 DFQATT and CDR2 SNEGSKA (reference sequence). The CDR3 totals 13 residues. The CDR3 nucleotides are TGCAGTGCAGATCGCCAGGGAATGGATACGCAGTATTTT. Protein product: CSADRQGMDTQYF.

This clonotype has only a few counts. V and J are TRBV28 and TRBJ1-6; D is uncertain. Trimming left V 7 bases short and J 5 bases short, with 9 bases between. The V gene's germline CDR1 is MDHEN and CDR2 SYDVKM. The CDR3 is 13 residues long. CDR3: CASILRNNSPLHF. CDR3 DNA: TGTGCCAGCATATTACGAAATAATTCACCCCTCCACTTT.

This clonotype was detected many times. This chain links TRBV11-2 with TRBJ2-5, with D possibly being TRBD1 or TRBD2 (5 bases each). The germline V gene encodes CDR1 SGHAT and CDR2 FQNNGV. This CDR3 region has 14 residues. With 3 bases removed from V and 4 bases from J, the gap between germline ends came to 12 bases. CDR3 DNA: TGTGCCAGCAGCTTTCCCAGGGACGGAGAGACCCAGTACTTC. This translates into CASSFPRDGETQYF.

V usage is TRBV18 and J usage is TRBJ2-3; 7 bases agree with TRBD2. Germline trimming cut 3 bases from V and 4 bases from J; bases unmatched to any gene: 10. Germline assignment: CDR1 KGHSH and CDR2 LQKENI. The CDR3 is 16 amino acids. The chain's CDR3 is CASSPNGLGVADTQYF. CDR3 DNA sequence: TGTGCCAGCTCACCGAATGGACTAGGGGTAGCAGATACGCAGTATTTT. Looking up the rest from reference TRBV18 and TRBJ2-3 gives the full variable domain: NAGVMQNPRHLVRRRGQEARLRCSPMKGHSHVYWYRQLPEEGLKFMVYLQKENIIDESGMPKERFSAEFPKEGPSILRIQQVVRGDSAAYFCASSPNGLGVADTQYFGPGTRLTVL.

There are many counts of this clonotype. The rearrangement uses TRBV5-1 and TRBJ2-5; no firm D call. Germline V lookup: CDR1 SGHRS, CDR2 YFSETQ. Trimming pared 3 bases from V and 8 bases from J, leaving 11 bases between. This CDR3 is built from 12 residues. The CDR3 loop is CASSSEKATQYF. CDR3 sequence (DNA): TGCGCCAGCAGCTCTGAAAAGGCTACCCAGTACTTC.

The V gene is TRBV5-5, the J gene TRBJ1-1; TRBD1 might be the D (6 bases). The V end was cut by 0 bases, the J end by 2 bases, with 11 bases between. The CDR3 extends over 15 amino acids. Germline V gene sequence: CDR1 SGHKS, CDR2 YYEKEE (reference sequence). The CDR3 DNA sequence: TGTGCCAGCAGCTTGGCCGGGACAACCAACACTGAAGCTTTCTTT. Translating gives CASSLAGTTNTEAFF.

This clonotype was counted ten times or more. The CDR3 reads CATWGQDSQPQHF. The CDR3 region has the DNA TGTGCCACCTGGGGCCAGGATAGTCAGCCCCAGCATTTT. This sequence joins TRBV10-3 and TRBJ1-5; D is perhaps TRBD1 (5 bases). The CDR3 extends over 13 amino acids. Trimming removed 10 bases at V and 6 bases at J, with 16 bases between. Germline values: CDR1 ENHRY, CDR2 SYGVKD.

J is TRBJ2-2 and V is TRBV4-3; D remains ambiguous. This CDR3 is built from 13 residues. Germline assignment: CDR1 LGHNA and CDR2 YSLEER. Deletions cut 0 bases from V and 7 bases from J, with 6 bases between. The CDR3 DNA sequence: TGCGCCAGCAGCCAAGATTATGGCGGGGAGCTGTTTTTT. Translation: CASSQDYGGELFF.

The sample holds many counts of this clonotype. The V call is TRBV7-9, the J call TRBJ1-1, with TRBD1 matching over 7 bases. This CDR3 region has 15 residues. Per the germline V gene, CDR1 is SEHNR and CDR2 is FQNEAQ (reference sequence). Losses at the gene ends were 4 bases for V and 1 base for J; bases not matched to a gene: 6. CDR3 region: CASSSGTVGNTEAFF. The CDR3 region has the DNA TGTGCCAGCAGCTCCGGGACAGTAGGGAACACTGAAGCTTTCTTT.

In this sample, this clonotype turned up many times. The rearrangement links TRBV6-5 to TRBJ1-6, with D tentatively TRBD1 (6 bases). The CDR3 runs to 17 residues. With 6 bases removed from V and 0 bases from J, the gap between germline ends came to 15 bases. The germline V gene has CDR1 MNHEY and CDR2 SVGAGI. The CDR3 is CASSSRTVSSYNSPLHF. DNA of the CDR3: TGTGCCAGCAGCTCCAGGACAGTGAGCTCCTATAATTCACCCCTCCACTTT.

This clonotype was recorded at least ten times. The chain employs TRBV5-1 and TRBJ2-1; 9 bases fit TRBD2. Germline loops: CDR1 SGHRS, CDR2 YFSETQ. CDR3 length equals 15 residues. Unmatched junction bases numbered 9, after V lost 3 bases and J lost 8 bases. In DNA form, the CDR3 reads TGCGCCAGCAGCTGGGGGCTAGCGGGGATGGATGAGCAGTTCTTC. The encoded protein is CASSWGLAGMDEQFF.